A selection of T cell receptor beta chains follows, all from one sample in a study of cytomegalovirus exposure and HLA in healthy donors. TCRdb's copy holds only in-frame clones and misses some; the assay was immunoSEQ multiplex PCR. The data show some 140,000 clones, about 80% seen once. The sample consisted of PBMCs. The receptors were sampled from a man aged 45-60 years in good health and CMV-seronegative. CDR3s include the opening cysteine and the closing phenylalanine or tryptophan. The order of the fields is clone size, V gene, J gene, D gene, CDR3 DNA, CDR3 protein. A D gene is named only where the DNA matches it firmly. Clone size, where shown, is once, few, many, or a class for clones that have expanded.

abundance: once; v_gene: TRBV18; j_gene: TRBJ2-2; d_gene: NA; CDR3nt: TGTGCCAGCTCACCGGTCAGGCCCCCCGCGAACACCGGGGAGCTGTTTTTT; CDR3aa: CASSPVRPPANTGELFF
abundance: NA; v_gene: TRBV5-1; j_gene: TRBJ2-7; d_gene: TRBD2; CDR3nt: TGCGCCAGCAGCTCTAGCGGGAAATCCCACGAGCAGTACTTC; CDR3aa: CASSSSGKSHEQYF
abundance: NA; v_gene: TRBV5-1; j_gene: TRBJ2-3; d_gene: TRBD2; CDR3nt: TGCGCCAGCAGCTTGGCCCCGAGCGGGAGCGGGGATACGCAGTATTTT; CDR3aa: CASSLAPSGSGDTQYF
abundance: NA; v_gene: TRBV5-6; j_gene: TRBJ2-5; d_gene: NA; CDR3nt: TGTGCCAGCAGTTTGAGGACTCTTAAAGAGACCCAGTACTTC; CDR3aa: CASSLRTLKETQYF
abundance: NA; v_gene: TRBV28; j_gene: TRBJ2-1; d_gene: TRBD2; CDR3nt: TGTGCCATATCGGCGGGAGGGCCGGGTAATGAGCAGTTCTTC; CDR3aa: CAISAGGPGNEQFF
abundance: NA; v_gene: TRBV27; j_gene: TRBJ2-5; d_gene: NA; CDR3nt: TGTGCCAGCAGTTTAAGGGGGAAAGAGACCCAGTACTTC; CDR3aa: CASSLRGKETQYF
abundance: NA; v_gene: TRBV5-4; j_gene: TRBJ2-7; d_gene: TRBD1; CDR3nt: TGTGCCAGCAGCGTGGGACAGGGGATCTACGAGCAGTACTTC; CDR3aa: CASSVGQGIYEQYF
abundance: NA; v_gene: TRBV28; j_gene: TRBJ2-7; d_gene: TRBD2; CDR3nt: TGTGCCAGCAGTTCCCCTAGCGGGAGGCTCTCCTACGAGCAGTACTTC; CDR3aa: CASSSPSGRLSYEQYF
abundance: NA; v_gene: TRBV4-1; j_gene: TRBJ2-1; d_gene: TRBD1; CDR3nt: TGCGCCAGCAACCCCACAGGGACAGTCTGGAACAATGAGCAGTTCTTC; CDR3aa: CASNPTGTVWNNEQFF
abundance: NA; v_gene: TRBV6-6; j_gene: TRBJ2-3; d_gene: NA; CDR3nt: TGTGCCAGCAGCGGCCAAGCGGGACAAAGCACAGATACGCAGTATTTT; CDR3aa: CASSGQAGQSTDTQYF
abundance: NA; v_gene: TRBV19; j_gene: TRBJ2-1; d_gene: TRBD2; CDR3nt: TGTGCCAGTACCCCGGGACTAGCGGGCCTTTACAATGAGCAGTTCTTC; CDR3aa: CASTPGLAGLYNEQFF
abundance: NA; v_gene: TRBV6-6; j_gene: TRBJ1-5; d_gene: NA; CDR3nt: TGTGCCAGCAGTTACGGGGCGGAGAATAGCAATCAGCCCCAGCATTTT; CDR3aa: CASSYGAENSNQPQHF
abundance: few; v_gene: TRBV9; j_gene: TRBJ2-7; d_gene: NA; CDR3nt: TGTGCCAGCAGCGCCGGTGGGGGGGCTACCTACGAGCAGTACTTC; CDR3aa: CASSAGGGATYEQYF
abundance: NA; v_gene: TRBV5-8; j_gene: TRBJ1-5; d_gene: NA; CDR3nt: TGTGCCAGCAGCTTAACAGTTCAGCCCCAGCATTTT; CDR3aa: CASSLTVQPQHF
abundance: NA; v_gene: TRBV2; j_gene: TRBJ2-1; d_gene: NA; CDR3nt: TGTGCCAGCAGTGAACACGGGGATAATGAGCAGTTCTTC; CDR3aa: CASSEHGDNEQFF
abundance: NA; v_gene: TRBV11-2; j_gene: TRBJ1-3; d_gene: NA; CDR3nt: TGTGCCAGCAGCTTAACGCAGGCTGGAAACACCATATATTTT; CDR3aa: CASSLTQAGNTIYF
abundance: NA; v_gene: TRBV7-8; j_gene: TRBJ2-5; d_gene: NA; CDR3nt: TGTGCCAGCAGCTTAGACAGGGTCGAGACCCAGTACTTC; CDR3aa: CASSLDRVETQYF
abundance: NA; v_gene: TRBV9; j_gene: TRBJ2-7; d_gene: TRBD2; CDR3nt: TGTGCCAGCAGCTCCGGGACTAGCGGGAGGTACGAGCAGTACTTC; CDR3aa: CASSSGTSGRYEQYF
abundance: NA; v_gene: TRBV4-2; j_gene: TRBJ1-2; d_gene: TRBD1; CDR3nt: TGTGCCAGCAGCCAAGTCAAGACAGGGGTTAACTATGGCTACACCTTC; CDR3aa: CASSQVKTGVNYGYTF
abundance: NA; v_gene: TRBV18; j_gene: TRBJ1-1; d_gene: TRBD1; CDR3nt: TGTGCCAGCTCACCCCCGGGGACAGGGGGAGGCACTGAAGCTTTCTTT; CDR3aa: CASSPPGTGGGTEAFF
abundance: few; v_gene: TRBV2; j_gene: TRBJ2-6; d_gene: TRBD1; CDR3nt: TGTGCCAGCAGAACCGCATGGGGACAGGGCTATCTCTCTCGGGCCAACGTCCTGACTTTC; CDR3aa: CASRTAWGQGYLSRANVLTF
abundance: NA; v_gene: TRBV2; j_gene: TRBJ2-3; d_gene: NA; CDR3nt: TGTGCCAGCAGTCTTAACAGGGTGGTGGGCACAGATACGCAGTATTTT; CDR3aa: CASSLNRVVGTDTQYF
abundance: NA; v_gene: TRBV10-1; j_gene: TRBJ2-1; d_gene: NA; CDR3nt: TGCGCCAGCAGTGGGGCGGGCTCCTACAATGAGCAGTTCTTC; CDR3aa: CASSGAGSYNEQFF
abundance: NA; v_gene: TRBV28; j_gene: TRBJ2-1; d_gene: TRBD2; CDR3nt: TGTGCCAGCCTGCCCGGGGGGGTTTCCTACAATGAGCAGTTCTTC; CDR3aa: CASLPGGVSYNEQFF
abundance: NA; v_gene: TRBV5-6; j_gene: TRBJ2-1; d_gene: NA; CDR3nt: TGTGCCAGCAGCTTCTTTGGGGGCTCCTCCTACAATGAGCAGTTCTTC; CDR3aa: CASSFFGGSSYNEQFF
abundance: NA; v_gene: TRBV15; j_gene: TRBJ2-5; d_gene: NA; CDR3nt: TGTGCCACCAGTTTTGGAGGGCGGAATAGAGAGACCCAGTACTTC; CDR3aa: CATSFGGRNRETQYF
abundance: NA; v_gene: TRBV5-1; j_gene: TRBJ1-3; d_gene: NA; CDR3nt: TGCGCCAGCGGCGAAGGGGCTGGAAACACCATATATTTT; CDR3aa: CASGEGAGNTIYF
abundance: NA; v_gene: TRBV29-1; j_gene: TRBJ1-3; d_gene: TRBD1; CDR3nt: TGCAGCGTTGATAGGGGGCAAGCTGGAAACACCATATATTTT; CDR3aa: CSVDRGQAGNTIYF
abundance: NA; v_gene: TRBV19; j_gene: TRBJ2-7; d_gene: NA; CDR3nt: TGTGCCAGTAGTATTTCTGCGGGTACCTACGAGCAGTACTTC; CDR3aa: CASSISAGTYEQYF
abundance: NA; v_gene: TRBV10-2; j_gene: TRBJ2-3; d_gene: TRBD2; CDR3nt: TGCGCCAGCGGGAGGGCGCAGTATTTT; CDR3aa: CASGRAQYF
abundance: once; v_gene: TRBV27; j_gene: TRBJ2-7; d_gene: TRBD2; CDR3nt: TGTGCCAGCACCATATTTAGGACTAGCGGGAAGGTCTACGAGCAGTACTTC; CDR3aa: CASTIFRTSGKVYEQYF
abundance: NA; v_gene: TRBV4-3; j_gene: TRBJ1-4; d_gene: TRBD1; CDR3nt: TGCGCCAGCAGCCAAGGGGGACAGGGCCCTGAAAAACTGTTTTTT; CDR3aa: CASSQGGQGPEKLFF
abundance: NA; v_gene: TRBV9; j_gene: TRBJ2-6; d_gene: NA; CDR3nt: TGTGCCAGCAGCGTAGGGCGGACTGGGGCCAACGTCCTGACTTTC; CDR3aa: CASSVGRTGANVLTF
abundance: few; v_gene: TRBV19; j_gene: TRBJ2-3; d_gene: TRBD2; CDR3nt: TGTGCCAGTAGCCCTATAGCGGGAGAGGAGACAGATACGCAGTATTTT; CDR3aa: CASSPIAGEETDTQYF
abundance: once; v_gene: TRBV10-1; j_gene: TRBJ2-3; d_gene: NA; CDR3nt: TGCGCCAGCAGTGAGTCGAGACGCCGGGGAGATACGCAGTATTTT; CDR3aa: CASSESRRRGDTQYF
abundance: NA; v_gene: TRBV28; j_gene: TRBJ2-2; d_gene: NA; CDR3nt: TGTGCCAGCAGCCTGACAGGCCCCACCGGGGAGCTGTTTTTT; CDR3aa: CASSLTGPTGELFF
abundance: NA; v_gene: TRBV2; j_gene: TRBJ1-6; d_gene: NA; CDR3nt: TGTGCCAGCAGTGATGAAACATTAAATTCACCCCTCCACTTT; CDR3aa: CASSDETLNSPLHF
abundance: NA; v_gene: TRBV28; j_gene: TRBJ2-1; d_gene: TRBD2; CDR3nt: TGTGCCAGCCACACGGGCGGGAGGGCCTTCAATGAGCAGTTCTTC; CDR3aa: CASHTGGRAFNEQFF
abundance: once; v_gene: TRBV7-2; j_gene: TRBJ2-2; d_gene: TRBD1; CDR3nt: TGTGCCAGCAGCTCCAATACAGGGGACACCGGGGAGCTGTTTTTT; CDR3aa: CASSSNTGDTGELFF
abundance: NA; v_gene: TRBV9; j_gene: TRBJ2-1; d_gene: TRBD2; CDR3nt: TGTGCCAGCAGCGTAGTAGCGGGAGGGTATGATGAGCAGTTCTTC; CDR3aa: CASSVVAGGYDEQFF
abundance: many; v_gene: TRBV10-3; j_gene: TRBJ2-7; d_gene: TRBD1; CDR3nt: TGTGCCACTCGGGGACAGGCTATAGCCTACGAGCAGTACTTC; CDR3aa: CATRGQAIAYEQYF
abundance: few; v_gene: TRBV2; j_gene: TRBJ2-1; d_gene: TRBD1; CDR3nt: TGTGCCAGCAGTCAATGGGACAGGGCAATCTCTACGAATGAGCAGTTCTTC; CDR3aa: CASSQWDRAISTNEQFF
abundance: few; v_gene: TRBV5-6; j_gene: TRBJ1-5; d_gene: TRBD1; CDR3nt: TGTGCCAGCAGCTTCTCTGGGACAGGGAATCAGCCCCAGCATTTT; CDR3aa: CASSFSGTGNQPQHF
abundance: NA; v_gene: TRBV5-4; j_gene: TRBJ1-1; d_gene: NA; CDR3nt: TGTGCCAGCAGCTTGGTGGACAGGAACACTGAAGCTTTCTTT; CDR3aa: CASSLVDRNTEAFF
abundance: NA; v_gene: TRBV2; j_gene: TRBJ1-2; d_gene: NA; CDR3nt: TGTGCCAGCAGTGAGTGGGGAGGTAACTATGGCTACACCTTC; CDR3aa: CASSEWGGNYGYTF
abundance: few; v_gene: TRBV28; j_gene: TRBJ2-2; d_gene: NA; CDR3nt: TGTGCCAGCAGACCGAGGGGGATTAGGACGAACACCGGGGAGCTGTTTTTT; CDR3aa: CASRPRGIRTNTGELFF
abundance: NA; v_gene: TRBV9; j_gene: TRBJ1-1; d_gene: NA; CDR3nt: TGTGCCAGCAGCGTAGCACAGGTTGGAACTGAAGCTTTCTTT; CDR3aa: CASSVAQVGTEAFF
abundance: NA; v_gene: TRBV30; j_gene: TRBJ1-5; d_gene: NA; CDR3nt: TGTGCCTGGAGTCCCTCCTGGGGGGATCAGCCCCAGCATTTT; CDR3aa: CAWSPSWGDQPQHF
abundance: NA; v_gene: TRBV11-3; j_gene: TRBJ2-7; d_gene: NA; CDR3nt: TGTGCCAGCAGCTTCCCGACCCGCCAGCGGGACGAGCAGTACTTC; CDR3aa: CASSFPTRQRDEQYF
abundance: NA; v_gene: TRBV5-4; j_gene: TRBJ2-2; d_gene: NA; CDR3nt: TGTGCCAGCAGCTCGAAGTCAGGGCCACGAGGCACCGGGGAGCTGTTTTTT; CDR3aa: CASSSKSGPRGTGELFF
abundance: NA; v_gene: TRBV7-8; j_gene: TRBJ2-7; d_gene: TRBD2; CDR3nt: TGTGCCAGCAGCTCAGCGACTAGCGGGATTACCGAGCAGTACTTC; CDR3aa: CASSSATSGITEQYF
abundance: NA; v_gene: TRBV6-6; j_gene: TRBJ2-1; d_gene: TRBD2; CDR3nt: TGTGCCAGCAGTTACGACGGGAGGGTTTACAATGAGCAGTTCTTC; CDR3aa: CASSYDGRVYNEQFF
abundance: NA; v_gene: TRBV25-1; j_gene: TRBJ2-7; d_gene: NA; CDR3nt: TGTGCCGGCAAGGGAGCGCTGCCAAGCTCCTACGAGCAGTACTTC; CDR3aa: CAGKGALPSSYEQYF
abundance: once; v_gene: TRBV7-2; j_gene: TRBJ1-2; d_gene: TRBD1; CDR3nt: TGTGCCAGCAGCCGGGGACAGGCAGACTATGGCTACACCTTC; CDR3aa: CASSRGQADYGYTF
abundance: once; v_gene: TRBV14; j_gene: TRBJ2-2; d_gene: TRBD2; CDR3nt: TGTGCCAGCAGCCAGAACGGGAGGCGGACCGGGGAGCTGTTTTTT; CDR3aa: CASSQNGRRTGELFF
abundance: few; v_gene: TRBV7-9; j_gene: TRBJ2-7; d_gene: NA; CDR3nt: TGTGCCAGCAGCCGTTCCCAGCCGGGAGAGCAGTACTTC; CDR3aa: CASSRSQPGEQYF
abundance: NA; v_gene: TRBV28; j_gene: TRBJ1-1; d_gene: NA; CDR3nt: TGTGCCAGCAGTCCCATAGTTTATAACACTGAAGCTTTCTTT; CDR3aa: CASSPIVYNTEAFF
abundance: NA; v_gene: TRBV27; j_gene: TRBJ1-4; d_gene: NA; CDR3nt: TGTGCCAGCAGCCTGGTGGGGGCGACGGAAAAACTGTTTTTT; CDR3aa: CASSLVGATEKLFF
abundance: NA; v_gene: TRBV27; j_gene: TRBJ2-1; d_gene: TRBD2; CDR3nt: TGTGCCAGCAATCGGGGGACTAGCGGGACGAATGAGCAGTTCTTC; CDR3aa: CASNRGTSGTNEQFF